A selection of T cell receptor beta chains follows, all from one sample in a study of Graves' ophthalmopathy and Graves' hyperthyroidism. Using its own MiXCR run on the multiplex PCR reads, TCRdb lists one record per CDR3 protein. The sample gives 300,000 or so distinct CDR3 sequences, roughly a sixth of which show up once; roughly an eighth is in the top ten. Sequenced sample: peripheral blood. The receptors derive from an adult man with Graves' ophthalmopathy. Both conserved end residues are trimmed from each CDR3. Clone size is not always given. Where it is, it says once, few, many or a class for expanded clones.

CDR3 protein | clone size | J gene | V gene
ASSGQGRNTEAF | many | TRBJ1-1 | TRBV6-2/TRBV6-3
ASSFGRRNGYT | many | TRBJ1-2 | TRBV12-3/TRBV12-4
AIGKDRGPDYGYT | many | TRBJ1-2 | TRBV10-3
ASSEHRASNTEAF | few | TRBJ1-1 | TRBV2
ASSFSPLLNRGRLQPQH | - | TRBJ1-5 | TRBV12-3/TRBV12-4
ASSYGQGPYEQY | many | TRBJ2-7 | TRBV6-5
ASSWDTGELF | many | TRBJ2-2 | TRBV6-2/TRBV6-3
SARDGPRRPQH | once | TRBJ1-5 | TRBV20-1
SAQAPGDRGHTYEQY | many | TRBJ2-7 | TRBV29-1
ASSQDSQGIGQPQH | many | TRBJ1-5 | TRBV4-1
ASSSSGVTLH | many | TRBJ1-6 | TRBV5-5
ASSPGVGTPYEQS | - | TRBJ2-7 | TRBV5-2
ASHSAGRETQY | many | TRBJ2-5 | TRBV2
ASSFQGGSETQY | once | TRBJ2-5 | TRBV7-3
ASSVRFEQY | many | TRBJ2-7 | TRBV6-2/TRBV6-3
ASFSNYGYT | many | TRBJ1-2 | TRBV2
ASSAGQPQETQY | many | TRBJ2-5 | TRBV6-1
ASRYPGQGAEAF | many | TRBJ1-1 | TRBV6-5
ASSLMLGTEAF | many | TRBJ1-1 | TRBV28
ASRETAFQETQY | many | TRBJ2-5 | TRBV6-1
ASSVVSLLIGELF | - | TRBJ2-2 | TRBV9
ASTLPSGSPS | - | TRBJ2-7 | TRBV27
ASSEETGRYYGYT | many | TRBJ1-2 | TRBV2
ASSLIAGGTPGTQY | many | TRBJ2-5 | TRBV28
ASSERSAGTYEQY | - | TRBJ2-7 | TRBV6-1
ASSLSFRLAAF | many | TRBJ1-1 | TRBV28
ASSLGTGGSLNEQY | few | TRBJ2-7 | TRBV11-2
ASSSAGGSPGELF | many | TRBJ2-2 | TRBV6-2/TRBV6-3
ASSIQGLSGETQY | many | TRBJ2-5 | TRBV19
ASAGSSTYNEQF | many | TRBJ2-1 | TRBV12-3/TRBV12-4
SARDWREDYGYT | many | TRBJ1-2 | TRBV20-1
ATSSTPGPGGETQY | few | TRBJ2-5 | TRBV15
ASSQLYGGGISGNTIY | few | TRBJ1-3 | TRBV4-3
ASSSPGTGGRDEQY | - | TRBJ2-7 | TRBV11-2
ASSTGTVLAKNIQY | many | TRBJ2-4 | TRBV19
SASMIGDTDGYT | many | TRBJ1-2 | TRBV20-1
ASSYSPDKTYEQY | many | TRBJ2-7 | TRBV6-5
SASRGGLYEQY | many | TRBJ2-7 | TRBV20-1
ASSFTGTHTEAF | - | TRBJ1-1 | TRBV28
ASSDTWQETQY | - | TRBJ2-5 | TRBV7-2
ASRQTPNTGELF | many | TRBJ2-2 | TRBV2
ASSPVVEETQY | many | TRBJ2-5 | TRBV7-6
ASSFRAGVGELF | - | TRBJ2-2 | TRBV6-5
SANEAGPYEQY | many | TRBJ2-7 | TRBV20-1
ASSFSVEINTGELF | - | TRBJ2-2 | TRBV27
ASRNPGLAEANTGELF | - | TRBJ2-2 | TRBV6-2/TRBV6-3
ASSLWPSGNTIY | many | TRBJ1-3 | TRBV27
ASSYESTGTGNTIY | many | TRBJ1-3 | TRBV6-5
ASSLGTSGGQETQY | many | TRBJ2-5 | TRBV11-2
ASTGGRTVYGYT | many | TRBJ1-2 | TRBV19
ASSLQGATYNSPLH | many | TRBJ1-6 | TRBV5-1
AGGRGARQPQH | many | TRBJ1-5 | TRBV6-1
ASSSRDSGAGTQY | - | TRBJ2-5 | TRBV28